These T cell receptor beta chains were read from a single sample in a study of T cells in localized non-small cell lung cancer. Sequencing used immunoSEQ multiplex PCR; TCRdb keeps in-frame clones, though not all of them. The sample has approximately 31,000 clones; 94% are singletons. The material was peripheral blood, obtained before any cancer treatment. Receptors originate from a woman aged 35 to 70 with stage I lung adenocarcinoma. CDR3s include the opening cysteine and the closing phenylalanine or tryptophan. Each record gives: J gene, V gene, clone size, D gene, CDR3 protein, CDR3 DNA. D genes are given only for firm matches. Clone sizes are given selectively: once, few, many, or a class where the clone is expanded.

J: TRBJ1-1; V: TRBV5-1; size: NA; D: NA; CDR3: CASSLTTRTEAFF; DNA: TGCGCCAGCAGCTTGACGACCCGGACAGAAGCTTTCTTT
J: TRBJ2-3; V: TRBV7-2; size: once; D: NA; CDR3: CASSSVGFTDTQYF; DNA: TGTGCCAGCAGCTCGGTTGGATTCACAGATACGCAGTATTTT
J: TRBJ2-1; V: TRBV28; size: NA; D: NA; CDR3: CASSPFWRGARGEQFF; DNA: TGTGCCAGCAGTCCCTTTTGGAGGGGGGCTAGGGGTGAGCAGTTCTTC
J: TRBJ2-1; V: TRBV11-2; size: NA; D: NA; CDR3: CASSLVVVPGGEQFF; DNA: TGTGCCAGCAGCTTAGTCGTAGTGCCCGGTGGTGAGCAGTTCTTC
J: TRBJ2-3; V: TRBV11-2; size: NA; D: TRBD1; CDR3: CASSLDRGPTDTQYF; DNA: TGTGCCAGCAGCTTAGACAGGGGGCCGACAGATACGCAGTATTTT
J: TRBJ1-2; V: TRBV27; size: few; D: TRBD1; CDR3: CASTRTTGNYGYTF; DNA: TGTGCCAGCACCCGAACGACAGGGAACTATGGCTACACCTTC
J: TRBJ1-6; V: TRBV10-2; size: once; D: NA; CDR3: CASTPGNNSPLHF; DNA: TGCGCCAGCACCCCCGGGAATAATTCACCCCTCCACTTT
J: TRBJ2-7; V: TRBV6-4; size: NA; D: TRBD1; CDR3: CASIRITGANSYEQYF; DNA: TGTGCCAGCATAAGGATTACAGGGGCCAACTCCTACGAGCAGTACTTC
J: TRBJ2-7; V: TRBV7-2; size: NA; D: NA; CDR3: CASSRFTYEQYF; DNA: TGTGCCAGCAGCAGATTTACCTACGAGCAGTACTTC
J: TRBJ1-5; V: TRBV18; size: NA; D: NA; CDR3: CASSPGTDYSNQPQHF; DNA: TGTGCCAGCTCACCCGGGACGGATTATAGCAATCAGCCCCAGCATTTT
J: TRBJ2-5; V: TRBV29-1; size: NA; D: NA; CDR3: CSVGPGWTQYF; DNA: TGCAGCGTTGGCCCTGGTTGGACCCAGTACTTC
J: TRBJ1-2; V: TRBV10-2; size: once; D: NA; CDR3: CASSGAGQGSGYTF; DNA: TGCGCCAGCAGTGGCGCGGGGCAGGGCTCTGGCTACACCTTC